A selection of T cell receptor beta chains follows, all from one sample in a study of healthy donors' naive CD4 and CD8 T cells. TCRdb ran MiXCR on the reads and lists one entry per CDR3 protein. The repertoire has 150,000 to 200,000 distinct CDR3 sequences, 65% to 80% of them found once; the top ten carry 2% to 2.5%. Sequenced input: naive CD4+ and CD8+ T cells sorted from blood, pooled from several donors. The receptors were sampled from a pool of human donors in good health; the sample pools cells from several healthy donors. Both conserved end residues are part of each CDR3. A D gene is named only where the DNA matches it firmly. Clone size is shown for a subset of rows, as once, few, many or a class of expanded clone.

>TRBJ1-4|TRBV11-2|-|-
TGTGCCAGCAGCCCCGGACAAGCAACTAATGAAAAACTGTTTTTT
CASSPGQATNEKLFF
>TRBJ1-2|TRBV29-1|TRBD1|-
TGCAGCGTTGAACGGGACAGGATAGGCTATGGCTACACCTTC
CSVERDRIGYGYTF
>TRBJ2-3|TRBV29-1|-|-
TGCAGCGTTGAAGGTTGGGGCAGCCTAGAGGGTGCGACGCAGTATTTT
CSVEGWGSLEGATQYF
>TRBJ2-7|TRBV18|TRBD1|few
TGTGCCAGCTCACCAGGACAGGGGTCCGAGCAGTACTTC
CASSPGQGSEQYF
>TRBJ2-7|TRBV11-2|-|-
TGTGCCAGCAGCTCTACGCCCACGGGCTACGAGCAGTACTTC
CASSSTPTGYEQYF
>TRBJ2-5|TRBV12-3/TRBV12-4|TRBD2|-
TGTGCCAGCAGCTTCCCCCGGGCTAGCGGGAGTGGGGAGACCCAGTACTTC
CASSFPRASGSGETQYF
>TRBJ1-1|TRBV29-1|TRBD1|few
TGCAGCGTCGGGACAGATGACATGAACACTGAAGCTTTCTTT
CSVGTDDMNTEAFF
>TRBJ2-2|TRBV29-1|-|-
TGCAGCGTTGTTCGGGGAGACACCGGGGAGCTGTTTTTT
CSVVRGDTGELFF
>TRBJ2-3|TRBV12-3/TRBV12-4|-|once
TGTGCCAGCAGTTTAATGAGAGATACGCAGTATTTT
CASSLMRDTQYF
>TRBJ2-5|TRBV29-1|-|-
TGCAGCGTTGCTACGGGGCAAGAGACCCAGTACTTC
CSVATGQETQYF
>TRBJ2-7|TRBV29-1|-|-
TGCAGCTTCAGCCTTGGGTACGAGCAGTACTTC
CSFSLGYEQYF
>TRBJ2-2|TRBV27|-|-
TGTGCCAGCAGTCCGAACAGGGTCCCTCTCACCGGGGAGCTGTTTTTT
CASSPNRVPLTGELFF
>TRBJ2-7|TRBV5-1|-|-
TGTGCCAGCAGATTCCGCGTGGGCCGTTACGAGCAGTACTTC
CASRFRVGRYEQYF
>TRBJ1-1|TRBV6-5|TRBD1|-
TGTGCCAGCAGCTCGGACAGGGTGAACACTGAAGCTTTCTTT
CASSSDRVNTEAFF
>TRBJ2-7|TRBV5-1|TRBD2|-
TGCGCCAGCAGCTTGGTAGCGGGATCCAGTCGTAGCGAGCAGTACTTC
CASSLVAGSSRSEQYF
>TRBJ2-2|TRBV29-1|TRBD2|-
TGCAGCGTTGAAGAGTTGGCGGGAGTAGACACCGGGGAGCTGTTTTTT
CSVEELAGVDTGELFF
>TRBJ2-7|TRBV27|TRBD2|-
TGTGCCAGCAGTCTGATAGCGGGAGATAGGGCCTACGAGCAGTACTTC
CASSLIAGDRAYEQYF
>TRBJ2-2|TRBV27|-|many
TGTGCCAGCAGTTTAACCGGGGAGCTGTTTTTT
CASSLTGELFF
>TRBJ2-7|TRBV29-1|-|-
TGCAGCGCCCACCGAGCGACGGACGAGCAGTACTTC
CSAHRATDEQYF
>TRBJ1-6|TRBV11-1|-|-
TGTGCCAGCAGCCTGGGACGGACTCCTTCACCCCTCCACTTT
CASSLGRTPSPLHF
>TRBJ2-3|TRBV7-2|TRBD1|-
TGTGCCAGCAGCTTCCAGGGGGTAGCAGATACGCAGTATTTT
CASSFQGVADTQYF
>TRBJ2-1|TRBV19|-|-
TGTGCCAGTAGTATAGTAGGGGTACGGGATGAGCAGTTCTTC
CASSIVGVRDEQFF
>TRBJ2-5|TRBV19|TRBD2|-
TGTGCCAGTAGTATAAAAGGGACTAGCGGGAGGAAAGAGACCCAGTACTTC
CASSIKGTSGRKETQYF
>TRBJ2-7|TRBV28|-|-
TGTGCCAGCACCCCACTCCCATCGGGGGACGAGCAGTACTTC
CASTPLPSGDEQYF
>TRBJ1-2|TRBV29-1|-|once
TGCAGCGTCCGAAAACAGGAGAACTATGGCTACACCTTC
CSVRKQENYGYTF
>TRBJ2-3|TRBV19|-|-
TGTGCCAGTAGTACCGCCTCAGATACGCAGTATTTT
CASSTASDTQYF